This entry lists 9 T cell receptor beta chains sequenced from one sample in a study of cytomegalovirus exposure and HLA in healthy donors. The study ran its PCR with 60 Vbeta and 13 Jbeta primers. TCRdb's table, derived via immunoSEQ multiplex PCR, lists solely in-frame clones and lacks some. The data contain approximately 160,000 clones, 75% to 85% of them singletons. Sequencing used PBMCs. Receptors were obtained from a woman under 30 in good health and CMV-seronegative.

The gene calls are TRBV4-2 and TRBJ2-7; 8 nucleotides align to TRBD1. V shed 1 base, J shed 2 bases, and the junction held 10 bases outside the gene matches. CDR3 length: 17 residues. Per the germline V gene, CDR1 is LGHNA and CDR2 is YNFKEQ. CDR3 bases: TGTGCCAGCAGCCAAGTCTCGCCCCTCAGGGGGCCCTACGAGCAGTACTTC. Residues: CASSQVSPLRGPYEQYF.

The table lists this clone with a few counts. This chain connects TRBV25-1 to TRBJ2-5; TRBD1 agrees at 7 bases. From germline, CDR1 is MGHDK and CDR2 SYGVNS. CDR3 length equals 14 residues. J gave up 9 bases and V 4 bases, and 11 bases lay outside the gene matches. The CDR3 sequence is CASSAPGTAGAQYF. The CDR3 DNA sequence: TGTGCCAGCAGTGCCCCGGGGACAGCTGGGGCCCAGTACTTC.

The chain employs TRBV5-6 and TRBJ1-5, with D perhaps TRBD1 (5 bases). Trimming took off 2 bases at V and 7 bases at J, with 13 bases between the two ends. The CDR3 length is 14 residues. Germline values: CDR1 SGHDT, CDR2 YYEEEE. CDR3 protein: CASSFRGSGQPQHF. The CDR3 DNA sequence: TGTGCCAGCAGCTTCCGGGGGTCTGGGCAGCCCCAGCATTTT.

The sample holds one count of this clone. The chain joins TRBV6-5 to TRBJ2-1, with D possibly TRBD1 on 6 matching bases. CDR3 length: 14 amino acids. V was shortened by 0 bases and J by 7 bases, with 10 bases between the two germline ends. Germline values: CDR1 MNHEY, CDR2 SVGAGI. CDR3 in amino acids: CASSYSMGANEQFF. The CDR3 DNA is TGTGCCAGCAGTTACTCGATGGGGGCGAATGAGCAGTTCTTC.

The chain links TRBV6-1 to TRBJ2-5; the D gene is possibly TRBD1 (5 bases). The J call is uncertain, as TRBJ2-7 better fits the DNA end. Germline CDR1 reads MNHNS; CDR2 reads SASEGT. The CDR3 length is 14 residues. The CDR3 spells CASSAQGSAYEQYF. CDR3 bases: TGTGCCAGCAGTGCCCAGGGAAGCGCGTACGAGCAGTACTTC.

CDR3 sequence: CASSRDRINTEAFF. The CDR3 coding sequence is TGTGCCAGTAGTAGGGACAGGATAAACACTGAAGCTTTCTTT. V is TRBV19 and J is TRBJ1-1, with 8 bases aligning to TRBD1. This CDR3 is 14 amino acids long. The germline V gene encodes CDR1 LNHDA and CDR2 SQIVND (reference sequence). The trim removed 4 bases at V and 2 bases at J, leaving 3 bases unmatched.

V and J are TRBV6-5 and TRBJ2-7, with D perhaps matching TRBD1 (6 bases). Per the germline V gene, CDR1 is MNHEY and CDR2 is SVGAGI. V shed 0 bases and J shed 4 bases, with 13 bases lying between them. The CDR3 totals 15 residues. The CDR3: CASSYSNGQTYEQYF. CDR3 sequence (DNA): TGTGCCAGCAGTTACTCGAATGGACAGACTTACGAGCAGTACTTC.

This clone was observed once. This rearrangement joins TRBV18 to TRBJ1-1; D perhaps matches TRBD1 (6 bases). The CDR3 consists of 15 residues. Trimming left V 4 bases short and J 1 base short, with 13 bases between. The V gene's germline CDR1 is KGHSH and CDR2 LQKENI. The CDR3 loop reads CASSLVRTANTEAFF. In DNA, the CDR3 is TGTGCCAGCTCACTCGTCCGGACAGCGAACACTGAAGCTTTCTTT.

The chain uses TRBV9 and TRBJ2-3, with 9 nucleotides matching TRBD1. Trimming at V came to 3 bases and at J to 4 bases, leaving 6 bases not matched to a gene. The CDR3 totals 15 residues. Germline V gives CDR1 SGDLS, CDR2 YYNGEE. CDR3 region: CASSGWDRVADTQYF. Written as DNA, the CDR3 is TGTGCCAGCAGCGGATGGGACAGGGTGGCAGATACGCAGTATTTT.